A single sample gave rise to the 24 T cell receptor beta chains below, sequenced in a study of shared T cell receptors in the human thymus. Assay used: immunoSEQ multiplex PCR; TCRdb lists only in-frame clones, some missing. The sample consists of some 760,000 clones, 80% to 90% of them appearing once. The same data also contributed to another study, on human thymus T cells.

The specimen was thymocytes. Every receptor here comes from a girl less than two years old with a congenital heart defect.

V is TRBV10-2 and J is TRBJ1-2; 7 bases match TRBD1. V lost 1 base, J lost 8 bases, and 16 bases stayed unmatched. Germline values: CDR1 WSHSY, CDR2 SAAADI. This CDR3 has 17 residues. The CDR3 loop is CASSEWGSREQGEGYTF. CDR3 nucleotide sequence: TGCGCCAGCAGTGAGTGGGGGTCTCGCGAGCAGGGGGAGGGCTACACCTTC.

In DNA form, the CDR3 reads TGCAGTGTAAAGCACAATGAGCAGTTCTTC. This codes for CSVKHNEQFF. The rearrangement links TRBV20-1 to TRBJ2-1; no firm D call. The CDR3 runs 10 residues. Between the trimmed V and J ends, which lost 7 bases and 5 bases, there was a span of 6 bases. Germline loops: CDR1 DFQATT, CDR2 SNEGSKA (reference sequence).

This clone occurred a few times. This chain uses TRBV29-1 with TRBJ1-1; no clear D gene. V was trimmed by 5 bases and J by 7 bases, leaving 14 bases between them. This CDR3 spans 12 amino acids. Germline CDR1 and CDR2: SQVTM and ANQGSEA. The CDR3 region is CSVNREESEAFF. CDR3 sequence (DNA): TGCAGCGTTAATAGGGAGGAGAGTGAAGCTTTCTTT.

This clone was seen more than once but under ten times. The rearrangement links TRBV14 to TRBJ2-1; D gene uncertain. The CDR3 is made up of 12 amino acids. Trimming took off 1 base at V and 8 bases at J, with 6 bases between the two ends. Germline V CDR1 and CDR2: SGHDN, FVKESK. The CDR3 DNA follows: TGTGCCAGCAGCCAAGGTTTCGATGAGCAGTTCTTC. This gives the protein CASSQGFDEQFF.

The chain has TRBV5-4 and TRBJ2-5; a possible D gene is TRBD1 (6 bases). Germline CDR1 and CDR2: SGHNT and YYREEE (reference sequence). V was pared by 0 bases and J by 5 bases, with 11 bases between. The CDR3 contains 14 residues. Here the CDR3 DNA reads TGTGCCAGCAGCTTGGTAGGGGGAGAGGAGACCCAGTACTTC. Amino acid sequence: CASSLVGGEETQYF.

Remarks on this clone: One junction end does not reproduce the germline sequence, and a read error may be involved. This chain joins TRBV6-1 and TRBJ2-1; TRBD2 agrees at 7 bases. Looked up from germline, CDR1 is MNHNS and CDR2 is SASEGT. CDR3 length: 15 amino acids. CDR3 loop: CAGSAERGSYNEQFF. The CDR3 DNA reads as TGTGCCGGCAGCGCAGAGCGGGGCTCCTACAATGAGCAGTTCTTC.

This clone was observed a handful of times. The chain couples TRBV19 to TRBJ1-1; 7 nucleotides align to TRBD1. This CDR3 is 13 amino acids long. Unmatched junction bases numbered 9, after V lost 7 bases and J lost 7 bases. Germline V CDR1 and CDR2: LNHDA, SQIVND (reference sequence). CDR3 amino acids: CASTRTGPFEAFF. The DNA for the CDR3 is TGTGCCAGTACCCGGACAGGACCCTTTGAAGCTTTCTTT.

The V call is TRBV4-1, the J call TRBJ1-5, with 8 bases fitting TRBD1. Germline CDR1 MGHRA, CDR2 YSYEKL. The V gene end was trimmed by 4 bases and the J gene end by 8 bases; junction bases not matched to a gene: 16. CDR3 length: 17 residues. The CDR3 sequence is CASSLTATGRGLEPQHF. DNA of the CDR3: TGCGCCAGCAGCCTTACCGCGACCGGCAGGGGGCTGGAGCCCCAGCATTTT.

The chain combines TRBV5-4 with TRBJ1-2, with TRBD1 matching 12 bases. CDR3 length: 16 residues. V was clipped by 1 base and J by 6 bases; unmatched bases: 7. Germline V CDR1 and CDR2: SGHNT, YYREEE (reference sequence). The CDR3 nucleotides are TGTGCCAGCAGCTTGAGTTTGGGACAGGGGGCGGATGGCTACACCTTC. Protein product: CASSLSLGQGADGYTF. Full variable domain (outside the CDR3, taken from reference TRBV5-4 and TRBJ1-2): ETGVTQSPTHLIKTRGQQVTLRCSSQSGHNTVSWYQQALGQGPQFIFQYYREEENGRGNFPPRFSGLQFPNYSSELNVNALELDDSALYLCASSLSLGQGADGYTFGSGTRLTVV.

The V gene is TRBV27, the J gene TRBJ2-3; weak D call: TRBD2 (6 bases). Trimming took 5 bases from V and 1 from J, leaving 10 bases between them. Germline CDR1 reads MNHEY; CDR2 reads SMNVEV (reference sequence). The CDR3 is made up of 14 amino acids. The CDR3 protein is CASSPLARTDTQYF. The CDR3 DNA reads TGTGCCAGCAGTCCACTAGCTCGCACAGATACGCAGTATTTT.

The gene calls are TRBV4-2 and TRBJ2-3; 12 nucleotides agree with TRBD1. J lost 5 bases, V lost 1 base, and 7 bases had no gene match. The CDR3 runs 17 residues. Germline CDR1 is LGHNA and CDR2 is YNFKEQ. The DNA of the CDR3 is TGTGCCAGCAGCCAAGGCGCCGGGACAGGGGGCAAAGATACGCAGTATTTT. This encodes CASSQGAGTGGKDTQYF.

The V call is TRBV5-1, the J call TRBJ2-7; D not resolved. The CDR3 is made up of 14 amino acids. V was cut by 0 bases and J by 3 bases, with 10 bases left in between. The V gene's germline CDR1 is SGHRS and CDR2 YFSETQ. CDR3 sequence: CASSLAPGNYEQYF. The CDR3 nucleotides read TGCGCCAGCAGCTTGGCCCCAGGAAACTACGAGCAGTACTTC.

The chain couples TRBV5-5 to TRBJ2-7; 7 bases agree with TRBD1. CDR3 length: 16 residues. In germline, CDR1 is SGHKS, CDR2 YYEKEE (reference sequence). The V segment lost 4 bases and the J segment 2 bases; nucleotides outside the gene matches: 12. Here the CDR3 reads CASSHSMDRPPYEQYF. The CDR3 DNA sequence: TGTGCCAGCAGCCACAGCATGGACAGGCCCCCCTACGAGCAGTACTTC.

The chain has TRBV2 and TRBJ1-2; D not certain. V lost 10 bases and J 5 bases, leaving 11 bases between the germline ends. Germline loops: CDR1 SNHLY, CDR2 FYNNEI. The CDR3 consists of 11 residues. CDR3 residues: CATRGDYGYTF. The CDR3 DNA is TGTGCCACCAGAGGAGATTATGGCTACACCTTC.

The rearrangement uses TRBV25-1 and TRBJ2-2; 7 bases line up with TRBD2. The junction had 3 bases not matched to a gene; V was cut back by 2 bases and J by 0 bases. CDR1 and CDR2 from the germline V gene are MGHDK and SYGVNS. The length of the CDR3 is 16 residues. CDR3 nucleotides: TGTGCCAGCAGTGAAAGGGAGGGCGCGAACACCGGGGAGCTGTTTTTT. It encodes CASSEREGANTGELFF.

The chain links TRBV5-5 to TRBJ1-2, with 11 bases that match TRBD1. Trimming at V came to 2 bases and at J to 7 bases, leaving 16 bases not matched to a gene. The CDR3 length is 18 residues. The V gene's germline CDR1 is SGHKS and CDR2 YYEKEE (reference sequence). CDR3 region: CASSFGGQGARVLFGYTF. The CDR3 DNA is TGTGCCAGCAGCTTTGGAGGACAGGGGGCGAGAGTATTGTTTGGCTACACCTTC.

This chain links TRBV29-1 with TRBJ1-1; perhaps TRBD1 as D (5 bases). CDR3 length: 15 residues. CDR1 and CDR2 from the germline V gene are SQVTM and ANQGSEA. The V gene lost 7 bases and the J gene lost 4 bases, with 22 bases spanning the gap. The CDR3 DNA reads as TGCAGCGCCTCCCCCGGGGGAGGTGCGAGCACTGAAGCTTTCTTT. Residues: CSASPGGGASTEAFF.

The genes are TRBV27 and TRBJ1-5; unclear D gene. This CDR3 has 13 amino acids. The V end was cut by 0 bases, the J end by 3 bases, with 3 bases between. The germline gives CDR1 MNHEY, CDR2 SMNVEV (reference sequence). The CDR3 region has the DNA TGTGCCAGCAGTTTATCAGCCAATCAGCCCCAGCATTTT. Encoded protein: CASSLSANQPQHF.

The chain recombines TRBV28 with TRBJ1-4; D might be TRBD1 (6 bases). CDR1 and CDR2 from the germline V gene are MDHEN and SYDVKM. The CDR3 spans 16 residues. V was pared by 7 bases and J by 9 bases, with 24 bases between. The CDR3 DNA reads TGTGCCAGCATTCCGCGCCGGACAGATGGAGGAAAAAAACTGTTTTTT. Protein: CASIPRRTDGGKKLFF. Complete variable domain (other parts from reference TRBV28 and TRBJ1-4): DVKVTQSSRYLVKRTGEKVFLECVQDMDHENMFWYRQDPGLGLRLIYFSYDVKMKEKGDIPEGYSVSREKKERFSLILESASTNQTSMYLCASIPRRTDGGKKLFFGSGTQLSVL.

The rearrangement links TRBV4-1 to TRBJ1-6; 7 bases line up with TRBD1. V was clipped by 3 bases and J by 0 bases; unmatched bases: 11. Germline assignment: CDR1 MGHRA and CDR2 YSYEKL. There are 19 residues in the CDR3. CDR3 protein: CASSQPTDRDSSYNSPLHF. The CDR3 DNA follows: TGCGCCAGCAGCCAGCCCACAGACAGGGACAGCTCCTATAATTCACCCCTCCACTTT.

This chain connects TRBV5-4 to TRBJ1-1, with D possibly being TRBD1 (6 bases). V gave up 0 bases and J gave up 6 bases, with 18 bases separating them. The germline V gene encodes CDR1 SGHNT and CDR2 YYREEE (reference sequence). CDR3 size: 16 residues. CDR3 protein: CASSLEDRSVRAEAFF. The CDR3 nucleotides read TGTGCCAGCAGCTTGGAAGACAGGTCCGTCCGCGCTGAAGCTTTCTTT.

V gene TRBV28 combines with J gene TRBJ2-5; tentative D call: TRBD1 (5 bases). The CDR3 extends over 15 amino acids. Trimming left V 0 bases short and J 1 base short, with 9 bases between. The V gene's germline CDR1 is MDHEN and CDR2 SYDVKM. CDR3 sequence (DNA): TGTGCCAGCAGTTTATGGGTCAGGGCCCAAGAGACCCAGTACTTC. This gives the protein CASSLWVRAQETQYF.

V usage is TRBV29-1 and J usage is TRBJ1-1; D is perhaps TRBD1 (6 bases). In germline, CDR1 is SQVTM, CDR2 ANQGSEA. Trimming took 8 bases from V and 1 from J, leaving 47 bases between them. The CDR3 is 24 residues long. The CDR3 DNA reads TGCAGCCCCGTGATTATGGGGGGGGCATCCCCGCGGGGCCACAACCCCGAGGGGAACACTGAAGCTTTCTTT. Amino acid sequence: CSPVIMGGASPRGHNPEGNTEAFF.

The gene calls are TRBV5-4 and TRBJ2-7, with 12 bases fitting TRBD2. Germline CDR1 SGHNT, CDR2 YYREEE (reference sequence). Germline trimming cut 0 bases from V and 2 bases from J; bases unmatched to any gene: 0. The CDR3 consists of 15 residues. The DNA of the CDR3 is TGTGCCAGCAGCTTGGGGACTAGCGGGACCTACGAGCAGTACTTC. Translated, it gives CASSLGTSGTYEQYF.